This T cell receptor (beta chain) comes out of a study of technical replicates of blood from several donors. This table comes from immunoSEQ multiplex PCR, and its TCRdb copy is limited to in-frame clones, with some not included. The table lists 70,000 to 85,000 clones, around nine tenths of them singletons. The source is a human donor in good health. The sample taken for sequencing was T cells isolated from PBMCs.

The CDR3 loop reads CASSLGLAGEWSTDTQYF. CDR3 DNA sequence: TGTGCCAGCAGCTTAGGTCTAGCGGGAGAATGGAGCACAGATACGCAGTATTTT. V is TRBV11-2 and J is TRBJ2-3, with TRBD2 matching 10 bases. The germline V gene encodes CDR1 SGHAT and CDR2 FQNNGV. The CDR3 spans 18 residues. V trimming: 1 base; J trimming: 0 bases; junction bases outside the gene matches: 7.